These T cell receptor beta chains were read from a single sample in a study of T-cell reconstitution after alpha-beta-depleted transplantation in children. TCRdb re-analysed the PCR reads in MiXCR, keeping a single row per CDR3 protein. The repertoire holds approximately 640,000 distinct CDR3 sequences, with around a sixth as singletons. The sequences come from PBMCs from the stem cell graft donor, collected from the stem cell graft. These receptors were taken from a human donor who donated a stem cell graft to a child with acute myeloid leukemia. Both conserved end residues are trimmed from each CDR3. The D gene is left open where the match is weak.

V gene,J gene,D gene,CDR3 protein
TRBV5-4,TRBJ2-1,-,ASSLTSLDEQF
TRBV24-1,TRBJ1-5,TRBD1,ATSGDSNNQPQH
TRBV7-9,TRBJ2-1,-,ASSLEEQF
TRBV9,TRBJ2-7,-,ASSGGGGGYEQY
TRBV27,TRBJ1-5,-,ASSLSGNNQPQH
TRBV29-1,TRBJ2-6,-,SVGSYRDGANVLT
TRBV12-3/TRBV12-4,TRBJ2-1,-,ASSPDQHNEQF
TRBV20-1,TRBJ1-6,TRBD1,SARGDRVNSPLH
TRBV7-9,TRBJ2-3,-,ASSLAPGADTQY
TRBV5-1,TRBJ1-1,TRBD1,ASSLGGTAEAF
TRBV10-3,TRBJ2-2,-,AISESGRPSSGELF
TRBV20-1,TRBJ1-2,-,SARDVSGYT
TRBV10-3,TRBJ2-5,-,AISPERGETQY
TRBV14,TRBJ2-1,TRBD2,ASSPRTSMGDEQF
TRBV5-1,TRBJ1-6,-,ASSLDHSPLH
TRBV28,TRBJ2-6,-,ASTSNPGANVLT
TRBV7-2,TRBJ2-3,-,ASSSGVRTDTQY
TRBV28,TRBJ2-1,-,ASRFWLYNEQF
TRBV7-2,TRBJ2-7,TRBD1,ASSLGAGGSYEQY
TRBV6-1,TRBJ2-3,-,ATHKASTDTQY
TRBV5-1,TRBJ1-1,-,ASSDGIEAF
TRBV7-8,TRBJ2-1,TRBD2,ASSLGLAGGSSSYNEQF
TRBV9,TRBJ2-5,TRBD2,ASSASGGQETQY
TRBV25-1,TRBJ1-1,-,ASRGGSEAF
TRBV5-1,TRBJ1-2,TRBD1,ASSLGQGALDGYT
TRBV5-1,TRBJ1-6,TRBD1,ASSRDRGDRRNSPLH
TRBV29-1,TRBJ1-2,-,SAGGERFYGYT
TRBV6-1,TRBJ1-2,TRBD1,ASREQGAVYGYT
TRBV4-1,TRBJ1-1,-,ASSQEEGTNTEAF
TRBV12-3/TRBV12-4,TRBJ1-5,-,ASSPARGSNQPQH
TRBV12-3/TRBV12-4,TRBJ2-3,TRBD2,ASSYIAGGPTDTQY
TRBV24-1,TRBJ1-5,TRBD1,ANRGQGRWQPQH
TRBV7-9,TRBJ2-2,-,ASSPSQGNGELF
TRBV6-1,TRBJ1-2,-,ASSESDRPYGYT
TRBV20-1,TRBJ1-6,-,SASPVSSYNSPLH
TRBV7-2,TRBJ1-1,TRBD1,ASSMNRGRNTEAF
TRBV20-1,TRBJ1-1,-,SARPVRGGNTEAF
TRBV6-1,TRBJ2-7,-,ASSRSQGDEQY
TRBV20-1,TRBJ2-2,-,SAPGLYTGELF
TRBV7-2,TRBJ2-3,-,ASSPVRVAQY
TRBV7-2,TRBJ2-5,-,ASSLGRYQETQY
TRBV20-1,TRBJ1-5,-,SAINVGREQPQH
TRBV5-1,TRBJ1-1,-,ASSLAGVEGTEAF
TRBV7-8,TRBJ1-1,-,ASSLTLMYTEAF
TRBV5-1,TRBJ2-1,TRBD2,ASSATGLAADEQF
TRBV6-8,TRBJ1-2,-,ASSYVYSFRYGYT
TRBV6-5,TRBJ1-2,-,ASSPPGEATANYT
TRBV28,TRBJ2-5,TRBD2,ASSRGLAGGQRTQETQY
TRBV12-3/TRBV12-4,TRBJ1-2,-,ASSSLLGGNYGYT
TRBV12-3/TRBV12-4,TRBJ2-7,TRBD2,ASSATGTSGSSYEQY
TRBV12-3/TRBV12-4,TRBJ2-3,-,ASSLFWGEKWDTQY
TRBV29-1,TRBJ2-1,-,SVGRGGSYNEQF
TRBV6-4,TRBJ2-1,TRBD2,ASSLLAGGSNEQF
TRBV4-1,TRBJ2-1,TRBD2,ASPNHWRGYSYNEQF
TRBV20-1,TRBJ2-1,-,SARDPGYNEQF
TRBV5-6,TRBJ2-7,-,ASSLADGYEQY
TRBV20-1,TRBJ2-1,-,SARVGPGGNEQF
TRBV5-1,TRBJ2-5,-,ASREQGLETQY
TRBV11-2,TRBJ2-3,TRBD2,ASSLMGLAGASTLADTQY
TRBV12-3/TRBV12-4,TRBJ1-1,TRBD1,ASGTLGGVSEAF